The source of this TCR beta chain is a study of T-cell reconstitution after alpha-beta-depleted transplantation in children. General study results and limits: For some patients, TCRbeta diversity was high at day 60 because of recipient T cells and thymic progenitors that survived. T-cell counts and diversity were attributed mostly to newly produced T cells one year after transplant. After transplant, at about two months, alpha-beta T cells were reportedly derived from several hundred expanded graft clones.

This clonotype was counted many times. What it binds is unknown. The CDR3 has 23 residues. The ends were cut back, 3 bases at V and 0 bases at J, with 35 bases in the middle. Unique molecular identifiers were built into the TCRbeta library. TCRdb re-called the PCR reads with MiXCR, one entry per CDR3 protein. In the table there are roughly 250,000 distinct CDR3 sequences, 7.5% to 9.5% of which are singletons. V usage is TRBV7-1 and J usage is TRBJ1-1; D possibly corresponds to TRBD1 (6 bases). TRBV7-1 is an ORF; its function is uncertain. The sample consisted of PBMCs, mostly from graft donor cells, taken 180 days after TCRalphabeta/CD19-depleted stem cell transplant. The sequence came from a male patient between 10 and 17 years old who had a stem cell transplant for acute lymphoblastic leukemia, so the T cells may come from the graft donor. The CDR3 spells CASSSGGPGWSTARLIMNTEAFF. The CDR3, as DNA: TGTGCCAGCAGCTCCGGGGGGCCGGGTTGGTCAACAGCCCGCCTAATCATGAACACTGAAGCTTTCTTT.